This T cell receptor beta chain was found in a study of blood T cell repertoires in COVID-19. About the research overall: Acute and convalescent COVID-19 samples came from the United States, Italy and Spain. From T cells, B-cell-depleted T cells, or PBMCs came the material, which was cDNA or gDNA.

Original handling: Reference gene primer amplification gave estimated nucleated cell counts. Profiled with immunoSEQ multiplex PCR; TCRdb holds only in-frame clones, not every one. For V, J and clone size, that table is used; D and trimming come from the DNA. The sample consists of a few hundred thousand clones, more than 70% of them appearing once. Seattle participants joined during active infection and were tracked over time. This TCR was sampled from a young woman with COVID-19, enrolled during active disease. Sequences were obtained from peripheral blood.

The CDR3 nucleotides are TGCGCCAGCAGCCAAGGCCAGGGCGGCGGCTACACCTTC. This codes for CASSQGQGGGYTF. The chain couples TRBV4-3 to TRBJ1-2, with TRBD1 as a possible D gene (5 bases). Trimming left V 1 base short and J 8 bases short, with 11 bases between. The CDR3 is made up of 13 amino acids. The germline CDR1 and CDR2 sequences are LGHNA and YSLEER.